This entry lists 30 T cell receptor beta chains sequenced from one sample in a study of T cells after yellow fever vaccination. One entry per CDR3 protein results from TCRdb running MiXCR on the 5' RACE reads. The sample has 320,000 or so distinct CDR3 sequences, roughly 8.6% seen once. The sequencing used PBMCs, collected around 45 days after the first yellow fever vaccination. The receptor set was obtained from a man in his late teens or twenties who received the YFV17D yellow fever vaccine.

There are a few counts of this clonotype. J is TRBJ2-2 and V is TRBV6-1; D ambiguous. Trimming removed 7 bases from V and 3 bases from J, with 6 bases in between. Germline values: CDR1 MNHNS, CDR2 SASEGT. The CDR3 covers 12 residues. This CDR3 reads CASNTYTGELFF. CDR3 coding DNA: TGTGCCAGCAACACCTACACCGGGGAGCTGTTTTTT.

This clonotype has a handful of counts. CDR3 DNA: TGTGCCACCAGTGATTCCTCAGCGGCGGAGACCCAGTACTTC. It specifies CATSDSSAAETQYF. The gene calls are TRBV24-1 and TRBJ2-5; a weak D match, TRBD2 (5 bases). Germline V gives CDR1 KGHDR, CDR2 SFDVKD. V was pared by 2 bases and J by 5 bases, with 11 bases between. The CDR3 totals 14 residues.

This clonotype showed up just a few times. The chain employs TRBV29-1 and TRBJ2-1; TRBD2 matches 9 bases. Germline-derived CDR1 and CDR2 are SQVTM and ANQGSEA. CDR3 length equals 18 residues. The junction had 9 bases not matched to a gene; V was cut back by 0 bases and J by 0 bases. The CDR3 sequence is CSVEDRGSGGTSYNEQFF. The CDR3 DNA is TGCAGCGTTGAAGATCGGGGTAGCGGGGGCACCTCCTACAATGAGCAGTTCTTC.

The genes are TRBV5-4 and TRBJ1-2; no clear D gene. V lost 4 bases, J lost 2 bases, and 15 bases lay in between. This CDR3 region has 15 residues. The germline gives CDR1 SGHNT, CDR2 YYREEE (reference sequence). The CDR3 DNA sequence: TGTGCCAGCAGCGCGTCTCCTCAGGTGAACTATGGCTACACCTTC. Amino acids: CASSASPQVNYGYTF.

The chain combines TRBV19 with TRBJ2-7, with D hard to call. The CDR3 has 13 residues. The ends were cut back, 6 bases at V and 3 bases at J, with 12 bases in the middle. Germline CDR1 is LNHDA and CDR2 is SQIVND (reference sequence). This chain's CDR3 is CASRGSPHYEQYF. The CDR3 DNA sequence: TGTGCCAGTAGAGGTTCCCCCCACTACGAGCAGTACTTC.

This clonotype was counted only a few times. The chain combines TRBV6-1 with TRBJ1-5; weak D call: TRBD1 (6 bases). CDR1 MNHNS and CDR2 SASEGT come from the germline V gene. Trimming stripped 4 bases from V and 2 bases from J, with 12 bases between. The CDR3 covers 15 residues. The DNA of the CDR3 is TGTGCCAGCAGTGCAGGGGTTAGTGGCAATCAGCCCCAGCATTTT. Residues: CASSAGVSGNQPQHF.

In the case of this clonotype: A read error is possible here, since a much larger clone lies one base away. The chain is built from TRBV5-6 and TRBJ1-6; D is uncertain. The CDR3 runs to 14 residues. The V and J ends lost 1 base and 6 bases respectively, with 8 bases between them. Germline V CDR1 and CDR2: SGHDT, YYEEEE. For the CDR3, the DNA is TGTGCCAGCAGCTTGTGGGGTCTTAATTCACCCCTCCACTTT. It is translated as CASSLWGLNSPLHF.

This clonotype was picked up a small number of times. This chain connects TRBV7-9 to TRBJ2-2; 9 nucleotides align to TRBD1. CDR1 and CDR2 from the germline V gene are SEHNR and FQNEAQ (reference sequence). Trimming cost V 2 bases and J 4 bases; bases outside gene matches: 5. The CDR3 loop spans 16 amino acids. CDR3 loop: CASSLPGQGVTGELFF. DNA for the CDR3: TGTGCCAGCAGCTTACCGGGACAGGGAGTCACCGGGGAGCTGTTTTTT.

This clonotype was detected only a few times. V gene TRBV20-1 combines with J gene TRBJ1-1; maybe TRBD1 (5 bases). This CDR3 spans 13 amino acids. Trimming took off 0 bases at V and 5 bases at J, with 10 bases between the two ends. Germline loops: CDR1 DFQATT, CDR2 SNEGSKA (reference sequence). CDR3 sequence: CSARDYRGTEAFF. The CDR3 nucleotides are TGCAGTGCTAGAGATTATCGGGGGACTGAAGCTTTCTTT.

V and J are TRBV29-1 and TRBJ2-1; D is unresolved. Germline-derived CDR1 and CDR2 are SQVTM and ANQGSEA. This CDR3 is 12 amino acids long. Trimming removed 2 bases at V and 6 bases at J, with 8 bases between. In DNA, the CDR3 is TGCAGCGTTGAATCAAACCGCAATGAGCAGTTCTTC. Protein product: CSVESNRNEQFF.

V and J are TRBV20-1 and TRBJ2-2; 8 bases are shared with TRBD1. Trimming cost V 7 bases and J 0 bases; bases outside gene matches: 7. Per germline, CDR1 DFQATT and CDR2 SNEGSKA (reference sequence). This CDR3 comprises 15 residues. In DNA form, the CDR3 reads TGCAGTGGCCTAGACAGGGGATCGAACACCGGGGAGCTGTTTTTT. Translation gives CSGLDRGSNTGELFF.

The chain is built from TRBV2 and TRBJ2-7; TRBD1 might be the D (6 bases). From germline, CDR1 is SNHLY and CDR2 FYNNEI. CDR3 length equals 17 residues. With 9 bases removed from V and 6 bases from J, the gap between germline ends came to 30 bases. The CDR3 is CARKSPGHAMIGGEQYF. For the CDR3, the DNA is TGTGCCAGAAAAAGCCCGGGACACGCGATGATTGGGGGCGAGCAGTACTTC.

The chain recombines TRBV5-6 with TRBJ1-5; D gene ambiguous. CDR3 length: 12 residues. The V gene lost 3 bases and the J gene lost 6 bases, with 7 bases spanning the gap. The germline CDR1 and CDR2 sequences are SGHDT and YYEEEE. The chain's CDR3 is CASSSFTQPQHF. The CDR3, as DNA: TGTGCCAGCAGCTCTTTTACTCAGCCCCAGCATTTT.

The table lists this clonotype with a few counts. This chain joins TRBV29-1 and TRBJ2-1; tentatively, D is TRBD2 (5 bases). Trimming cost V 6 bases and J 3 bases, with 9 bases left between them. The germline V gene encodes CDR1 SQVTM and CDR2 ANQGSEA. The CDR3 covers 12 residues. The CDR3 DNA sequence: TGCAGCGTCGGACTGATCTACAATGAGCAGTTCTTC. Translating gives CSVGLIYNEQFF.

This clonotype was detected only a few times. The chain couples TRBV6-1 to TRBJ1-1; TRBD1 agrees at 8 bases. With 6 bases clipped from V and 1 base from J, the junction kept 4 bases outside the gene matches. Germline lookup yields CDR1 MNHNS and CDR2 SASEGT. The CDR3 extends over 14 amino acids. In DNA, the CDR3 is TGTGCCAGCAGATGGACAGGGAGGAACACTGAAGCTTTCTTT. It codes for CASRWTGRNTEAFF.

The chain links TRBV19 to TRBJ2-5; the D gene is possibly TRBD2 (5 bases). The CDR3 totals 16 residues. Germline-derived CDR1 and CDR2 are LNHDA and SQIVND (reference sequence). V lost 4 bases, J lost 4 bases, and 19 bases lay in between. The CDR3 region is CASSTRGESGIETQYF. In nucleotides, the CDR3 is TGTGCCAGTAGTACCCGGGGAGAGAGTGGAATAGAGACCCAGTACTTC.

The CDR3 protein is CASSLGAGGTGANVLTF. DNA of the CDR3: TGTGCCAGCAGCTTAGGCGCAGGGGGGACTGGGGCCAACGTCCTGACTTTC. The rearrangement links TRBV7-2 to TRBJ2-6; the D gene is possibly TRBD1 (7 bases). This CDR3 has 17 amino acids. The germline V and J ends were trimmed by 1 base and 2 bases, with 12 bases remaining between them. Per germline, CDR1 SGHTA and CDR2 FQGNSA.

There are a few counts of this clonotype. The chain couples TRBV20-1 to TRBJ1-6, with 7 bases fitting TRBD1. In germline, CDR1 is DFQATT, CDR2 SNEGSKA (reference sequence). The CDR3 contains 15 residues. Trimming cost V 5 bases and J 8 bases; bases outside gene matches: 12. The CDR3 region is CSARPRGGEDSPLHF. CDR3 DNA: TGCAGTGCTCGTCCCCGAGGGGGCGAGGATTCACCCCTCCACTTT.

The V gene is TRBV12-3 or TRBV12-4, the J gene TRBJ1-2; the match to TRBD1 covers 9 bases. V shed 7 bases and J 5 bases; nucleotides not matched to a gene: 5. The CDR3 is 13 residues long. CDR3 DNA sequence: TGTGCCAGCAAAGGGGACAGGGCGTATGGCTACACCTTC. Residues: CASKGDRAYGYTF.

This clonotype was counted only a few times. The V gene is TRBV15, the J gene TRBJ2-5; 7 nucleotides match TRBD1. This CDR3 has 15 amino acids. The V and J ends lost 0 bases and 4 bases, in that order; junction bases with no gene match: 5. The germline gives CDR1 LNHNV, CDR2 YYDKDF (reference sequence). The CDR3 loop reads CATSRDHNRGETQYF. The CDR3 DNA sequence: TGTGCCACCAGCAGAGATCATAACAGGGGAGAGACCCAGTACTTC.

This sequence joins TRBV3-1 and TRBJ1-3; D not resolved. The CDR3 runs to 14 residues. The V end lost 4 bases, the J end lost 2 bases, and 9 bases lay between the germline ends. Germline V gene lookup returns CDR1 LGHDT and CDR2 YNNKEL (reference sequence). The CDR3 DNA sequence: TGTGCCAGCAGCCCCGTGGGGACTGGAAACACCATATATTTT. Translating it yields CASSPVGTGNTIYF.

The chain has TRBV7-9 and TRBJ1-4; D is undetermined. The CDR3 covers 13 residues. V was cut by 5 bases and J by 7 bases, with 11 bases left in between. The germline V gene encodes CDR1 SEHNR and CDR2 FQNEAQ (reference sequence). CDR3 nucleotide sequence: TGTGCCAGCAGCCCGGAGACAAGTGAAAAACTGTTTTTT. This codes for CASSPETSEKLFF.

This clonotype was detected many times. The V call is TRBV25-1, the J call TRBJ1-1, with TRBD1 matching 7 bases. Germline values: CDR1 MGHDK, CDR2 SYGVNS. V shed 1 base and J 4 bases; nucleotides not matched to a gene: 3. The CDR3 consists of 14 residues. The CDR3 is CASSESYRGTEAFF. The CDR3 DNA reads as TGTGCCAGCAGTGAATCTTACAGGGGCACTGAAGCTTTCTTT.

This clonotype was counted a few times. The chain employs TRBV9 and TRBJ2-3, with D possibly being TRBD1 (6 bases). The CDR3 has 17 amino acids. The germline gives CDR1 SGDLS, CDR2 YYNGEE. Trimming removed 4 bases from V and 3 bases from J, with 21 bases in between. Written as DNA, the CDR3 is TGTGCCAGCAGCCCCCAGGGACATTGGGGGCTTACAGATACGCAGTATTTT. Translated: CASSPQGHWGLTDTQYF.

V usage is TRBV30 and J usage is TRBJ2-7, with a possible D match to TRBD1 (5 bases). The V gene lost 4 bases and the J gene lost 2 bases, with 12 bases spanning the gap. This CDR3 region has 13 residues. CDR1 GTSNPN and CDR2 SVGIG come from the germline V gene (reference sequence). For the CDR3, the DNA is TGTGCCTGGAACGTACAGGCCACCTACGAGCAGTACTTC. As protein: CAWNVQATYEQYF.

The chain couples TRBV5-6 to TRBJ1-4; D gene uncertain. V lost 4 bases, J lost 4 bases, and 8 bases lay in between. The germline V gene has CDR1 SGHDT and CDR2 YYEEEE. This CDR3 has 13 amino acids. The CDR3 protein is CASSPAFNEKLFF. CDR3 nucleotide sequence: TGTGCCAGCAGCCCGGCCTTTAATGAAAAACTGTTTTTT.

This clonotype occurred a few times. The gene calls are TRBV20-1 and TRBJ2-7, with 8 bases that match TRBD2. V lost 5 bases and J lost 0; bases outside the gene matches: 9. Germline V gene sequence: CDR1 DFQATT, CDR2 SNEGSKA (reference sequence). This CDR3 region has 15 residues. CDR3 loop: CSAGLGGDSSYEQYF. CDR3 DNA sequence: TGCAGTGCTGGGCTCGGGGGGGATAGCTCCTACGAGCAGTACTTC.

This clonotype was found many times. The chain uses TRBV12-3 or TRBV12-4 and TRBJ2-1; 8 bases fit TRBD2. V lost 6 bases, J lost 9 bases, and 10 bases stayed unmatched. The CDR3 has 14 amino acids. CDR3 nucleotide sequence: TGTGCCAGCAGCGAATCAAGCGGGGGCTCTGAGCAGTTCTTC. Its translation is CASSESSGGSEQFF.

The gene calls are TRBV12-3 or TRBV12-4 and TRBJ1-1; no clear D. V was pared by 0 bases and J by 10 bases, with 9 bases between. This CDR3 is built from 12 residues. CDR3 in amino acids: CASSLAPEGAFF. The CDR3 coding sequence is TGTGCCAGCAGTTTAGCGCCAGAGGGAGCTTTCTTT.

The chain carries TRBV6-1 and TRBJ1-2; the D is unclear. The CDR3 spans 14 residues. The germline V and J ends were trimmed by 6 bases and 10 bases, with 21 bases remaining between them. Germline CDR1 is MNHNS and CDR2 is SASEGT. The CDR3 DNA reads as TGTGCCAGCAGCCCATCCGGCAGAGGAAGTGACTACACCTTC. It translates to CASSPSGRGSDYTF.